This T cell receptor (beta chain) came from a study of blood T cell repertoires in COVID-19. Study overall: Samples came from the United States, Italy and Spain, spanning acute and convalescent COVID-19. Sources were T cells, B-cell-depleted T cells, or PBMCs; the material itself was cDNA or gDNA.

Authors' analysis steps: Reference gene primer amplification gave estimated nucleated cell counts. Sequencing was performed with immunoSEQ multiplex PCR; in TCRdb, only in-frame clones are kept and a portion is missing. That table is the source of V, J and clone size, and D and trimming were worked out from the DNA. The table has about 260,000 clones, around 80% seen once; the top ten hold 3.5% to 5%. Of note for this clone: Additional DNA sequences in this sample encode the identical CDR3.

J lost 4 bases, V lost 4 bases, and 0 bases had no gene match. Per germline, CDR1 LNHDA and CDR2 SQIVND (reference sequence). The CDR3 totals 13 residues. The clonotype was recovered from a man in his 60s with acute or convalescent COVID-19. The J gene is TRBJ2-2, the V gene TRBV19, with 7 bases that match TRBD1. What was sequenced was peripheral blood. The CDR3 bases are TGTGCCAGTAGTAGACAGGGCACCGGGGAGCTGTTTTTT. As protein: CASSRQGTGELFF.